In this sample, the clone carrying this TCR beta chain turned up a few times. Antigen unknown. The data derive from a study of T cell repertoires in cytomegalovirus infection. Study-wide context: Public TCR beta signatures marked donors with CMV infection and the matching HLA. Study conclusions and caveats: CMV-specific HLA-C-restricted TCR beta clonotypes dominated the ex vivo response.

Using its own MiXCR run on the reads, TCRdb lists one record per CDR3 protein. Of hundreds of thousands of distinct CDR3 sequences detected, roughly 22% appear once; the ten largest clones hold 15% to 20%. Trimming removed 0 bases from V and 4 bases from J, with 16 bases in between. This CDR3 comprises 17 residues. CDR1 LGHNA and CDR2 YNFKEQ come from the germline V gene. The origin of this receptor is a human donor in good health (CMV status not recorded). Some clones in this sample may be carry-over from other donors' samples. The source material was CD8+ T cells from PBMCs. This chain links TRBV4-2 with TRBJ1-5, with D tentatively TRBD1 (6 bases). The CDR3 is CASSQETGGGFNQPQHF. The CDR3 DNA is TGTGCCAGCAGCCAAGAGACAGGCGGCGGGTTTAATCAGCCCCAGCATTTT.